One and the same sample provided the 9 T cell receptor beta chains below, sequenced in a study of blood T cell repertoires in COVID-19. Produced via immunoSEQ multiplex PCR; TCRdb's table is partial and in-frame only. The table shows 150,000 to 200,000 clones, with approximately 93% occurring only once. Specimen: peripheral blood. The receptors shown here come from a woman aged 60-75 years with COVID-19, enrolled during active disease.

This chain joins TRBV7-2 and TRBJ2-4; no reliable D call. This CDR3 spans 16 amino acids. CDR1 is SGHTA, CDR2 FQGNSA, per germline. V was pared by 3 bases and J by 1 base, with 13 bases between. The chain's CDR3 is CASSLGQPVAKNIQYF. The CDR3 bases are TGTGCCAGCAGCTTGGGCCAGCCCGTGGCCAAAAACATTCAGTACTTC.

The chain has TRBV6-5 and TRBJ1-2; the D gene is possibly TRBD1 (6 bases). Trimming took off 8 bases at V and 4 bases at J, with 17 bases between the two ends. CDR1 and CDR2 (germline): MNHEY, SVGAGI. This CDR3 has 14 amino acids. DNA for the CDR3: TGTGCCAGCGTGAGGACAGCGAGAATCTATGGCTACACCTTC. Amino acids: CASVRTARIYGYTF.

The chain is built from TRBV19 and TRBJ1-5, with 8 bases matching TRBD1. Germline assignment: CDR1 LNHDA and CDR2 SQIVND (reference sequence). The V and J ends lost 3 bases and 0 bases, in that order; junction bases with no gene match: 25. CDR3 length: 23 residues. CDR3 DNA: TGTGCCAGTAGTATGCCTACAACGGGACAGGTCTCAATGAGGGGATATAGCAATCAGCCCCAGCATTTT. Translating it yields CASSMPTTGQVSMRGYSNQPQHF.

The rearrangement links TRBV19 to TRBJ1-1; 8 bases map to TRBD1. This CDR3 is 14 amino acids long. V gave up 8 bases and J gave up 4 bases; unmatched junction bases: 9. Germline V gives CDR1 LNHDA, CDR2 SQIVND (reference sequence). The CDR3 DNA sequence: TGTGCCAGTTTAGAAGGACAGGGAGGCACTGAAGCTTTCTTT. Protein product: CASLEGQGGTEAFF.

V is TRBV5-1 and J is TRBJ2-1; 8 nucleotides agree with TRBD2. The CDR3 sequence is 17 residues long. With 0 bases clipped from V and 9 bases from J, the junction kept 14 bases outside the gene matches. Germline V gene lookup returns CDR1 SGHRS and CDR2 YFSETQ. The CDR3 region is CASSLVPHGGAGGEQFF. The CDR3 bases are TGCGCCAGCAGCTTGGTTCCGCACGGGGGGGCCGGTGGTGAGCAGTTCTTC. The whole variable domain, remainder taken from reference TRBV5-1 and TRBJ2-1, is KAGVTQTPRYLIKTRGQQVTLSCSPISGHRSVSWYQQTPGQGLQFLFEYFSETQRNKGNFPGRFSGRQFSNSRSEMNVSTLELGDSALYLCASSLVPHGGAGGEQFFGPGTRLTVL.

The chain has TRBV18 and TRBJ1-5; 7 bases fit TRBD1. CDR3 length equals 13 residues. Germline lookup yields CDR1 KGHSH and CDR2 LQKENI. Germline trimming cut 7 bases from V and 5 bases from J; bases unmatched to any gene: 5. CDR3 DNA: TGTGCCAGCTGCCCTGACAGGGATCAGCCCCAGCATTTT. It is translated as CASCPDRDQPQHF.

This chain joins TRBV5-6 and TRBJ1-4, with D maybe TRBD1 (5 bases). With 0 bases removed from V and 5 bases from J, the gap between germline ends came to 17 bases. The CDR3 spans 17 residues. Germline lookup yields CDR1 SGHDT and CDR2 YYEEEE. In nucleotides, the CDR3 is TGTGCCAGCAGCTTGGGGCCGTGGGGACGGGGGAATGAAAAACTGTTTTTT. Translation: CASSLGPWGRGNEKLFF.

CDR3 bases: TGTGCCAGCAGCCCCGACAGGGGAATAATGGGGGAGCAGTACTTC. Protein sequence: CASSPDRGIMGEQYF. The chain recombines TRBV7-7 with TRBJ2-7, with 8 bases lining up with TRBD1. This CDR3 comprises 15 residues. Trimming removed 5 bases from V and 7 bases from J; junction bases left unmatched: 13. Germline-derived CDR1 and CDR2 are SSHAT and FNYEAQ (reference sequence).

CDR3 in amino acids: CAWRDRGNEKLFF. CDR3 nucleotide sequence: TGTGCCTGGAGGGACAGGGGTAATGAAAAACTGTTTTTT. J is TRBJ1-4 and V is TRBV30; TRBD1 matches 9 bases. After removal of 3 bases from V and 4 bases from J, the junction contained 0 bases not matched to a gene. Per the germline V gene, CDR1 is GTSNPN and CDR2 is SVGIG (reference sequence). The length of the CDR3 is 13 residues.